What follows are 28 T cell receptor beta chains derived from one specimen sequenced in a study of OX40 agonist ivuxolimab in advanced cancers. Method: immunoSEQ multiplex PCR; TCRdb's copy keeps in-frame clones and lacks some. The profile shows over 80,000 clones, 75% to 90% of them singletons. This specimen consisted of CD4+ or CD8+ T cells sorted from blood, obtained in a trial of the OX40 agonist ivuxolimab. The origin of the receptors is an adult with an advanced solid tumor such as melanoma, head and neck, liver or kidney cancer.

The chain has TRBV18 and TRBJ2-7; TRBD1 aligns across 7 bases. Unmatched junction bases numbered 11, after V lost 3 bases and J lost 3 bases. The CDR3 has 16 amino acids. CDR1 KGHSH and CDR2 LQKENI come from the germline V gene. CDR3 DNA: TGTGCCAGCTCACCGTTTCCCGGGACAGAGTTCTACGAGCAGTACTTC. Translation gives CASSPFPGTEFYEQYF.

The chain carries TRBV30 and TRBJ2-1; 8 bases match TRBD1. This CDR3 has 12 amino acids. With 0 bases clipped from V and 12 bases from J, the junction kept 4 bases outside the gene matches. Germline assignment: CDR1 GTSNPN and CDR2 SVGIG (reference sequence). CDR3 in amino acids: CAWSVGDRRQFF. CDR3 nucleotide sequence: TGTGCCTGGAGTGTAGGGGACAGGAGGCAGTTCTTC.

The gene calls are TRBV7-3 and TRBJ2-2, with a tentative D call TRBD1 (5 bases). Germline assignment: CDR1 SGHTA and CDR2 FQGTGA. This CDR3 contains 14 residues. Trimming left V 2 bases short and J 1 base short, with 5 bases between. CDR3 protein: CASSLQGNTGELFF. In DNA form, the CDR3 reads TGTGCCAGCAGCTTACAGGGGAACACCGGGGAGCTGTTTTTT. Drawing the rest from reference TRBV7-3 and TRBJ2-2, the complete variable domain is GAGVSQTPSNKVTEKGKYVELRCDPISGHTALYWYRQSLGQGPEFLIYFQGTGAADDSGLPNDRFFAVRPEGSVSTLKIQRTERGDSAVYLCASSLQGNTGELFFGEGSRLTVL.

The chain employs TRBV5-4 and TRBJ2-1, with 8 positions matching TRBD2. Unmatched junction bases numbered 8, after V lost 7 bases and J lost 5 bases. The CDR3 consists of 14 residues. Germline loops: CDR1 SGHNT, CDR2 YYREEE (reference sequence). CDR3 region: CASHITSGDNEQFF. The CDR3 nucleotides read TGTGCCAGCCACATAACTAGCGGCGACAATGAGCAGTTCTTC. Supplemented by reference TRBV5-4 and TRBJ2-1, the full variable domain reads ETGVTQSPTHLIKTRGQQVTLRCSSQSGHNTVSWYQQALGQGPQFIFQYYREEENGRGNFPPRFSGLQFPNYSSELNVNALELDDSALYLCASHITSGDNEQFFGPGTRLTVL.

In its sample, this clone was seen a few times. The chain is built from TRBV9 and TRBJ1-1; no definite D call. Trimming removed 1 base from V and 1 base from J, with 11 bases in between. CDR1 and CDR2 from the germline V gene are SGDLS and YYNGEE. The CDR3 runs 15 residues. The CDR3 is CASSVLPTGNTEAFF. The CDR3, as DNA: TGTGCCAGCAGCGTATTACCCACTGGGAACACTGAAGCTTTCTTT.

The J gene is TRBJ2-3, the V gene TRBV11-2, with 9 positions matching TRBD1. Germline V gene lookup returns CDR1 SGHAT and CDR2 FQNNGV. Trimming cost V 5 bases and J 14 bases; bases outside gene matches: 11. The length of the CDR3 is 13 residues. The CDR3 DNA reads as TGTGCCAGCAGCCCAACGGGACAGGGTAGGGGGTATTTT. Translated: CASSPTGQGRGYF.

The V gene is TRBV28, the J gene TRBJ2-1, with D possibly matching TRBD2 (6 bases). V gave up 3 bases and J gave up 0 bases, with 9 bases separating them. Germline V lookup: CDR1 MDHEN, CDR2 SYDVKM. The CDR3 covers 15 residues. CDR3 loop: CASSFGGNSYNEQFF. DNA for the CDR3: TGTGCCAGCAGTTTCGGCGGGAACTCCTACAATGAGCAGTTCTTC.

This rearrangement joins TRBV7-9 to TRBJ2-1; D call uncertain. Per germline, CDR1 SEHNR and CDR2 FQNEAQ (reference sequence). There are 12 residues in the CDR3. Between the trimmed V and J ends, which lost 6 bases and 10 bases, there was a span of 13 bases. CDR3 nucleotides: TGTGCCAGCAGGGACCCCTTGGGGGAGCAGTTCTTC. It yields the protein CASRDPLGEQFF.

A single count supports this clone. The J gene is TRBJ1-1, the V gene TRBV19, with a possible D match to TRBD1 (5 bases). This CDR3 contains 14 residues. Germline values: CDR1 LNHDA, CDR2 SQIVND (reference sequence). The V end lost 4 bases, the J end lost 5 bases, and 14 bases lay between the germline ends. In nucleotides, the CDR3 is TGTGCCAGTAGTAACACAGGTACGGGGACTGAAGCTTTCTTT. Translating it yields CASSNTGTGTEAFF.

The rearrangement links TRBV7-9 to TRBJ2-5; 10 bases agree with TRBD2. V shed 3 bases and J 6 bases; nucleotides not matched to a gene: 7. Per germline, CDR1 SEHNR and CDR2 FQNEAQ (reference sequence). The CDR3 has 15 amino acids. CDR3 coding DNA: TGTGCCAGCAGCTTCGCCGGGACTAGCGTTCAGACCCAGTACTTC. Protein product: CASSFAGTSVQTQYF.

A remark on this clone: One end of the junction varies from germline; a read error may be responsible. V is TRBV4-2 and J is TRBJ1-2; D not certain. The CDR3 runs to 12 residues. Germline V CDR1 and CDR2: LGHNA, YNFKEQ. CDR3 DNA sequence: TGTGCCAGCAGCCAAGTAGACCGGGCCGCGGTCTGG. Translated, it gives CASSQVDRAAVW.

The chain uses TRBV5-6 and TRBJ1-1, with D unresolved. The CDR3 is 15 amino acids. Germline-derived CDR1 and CDR2 are SGHDT and YYEEEE. Trimming cost V 5 bases and J 3 bases, with 17 bases left between them. The CDR3 here is CASSGLWGEDTEAFF. CDR3 coding DNA: TGTGCCAGCAGTGGGCTATGGGGAGAGGACACTGAAGCTTTCTTT.

V usage is TRBV18 and J usage is TRBJ1-3; the match to TRBD1 covers 8 bases. Per germline, CDR1 KGHSH and CDR2 LQKENI. With V trimmed by 3 bases and J by 4 bases, 11 bases remained unmatched. The CDR3 is 17 residues long. CDR3 protein: CASSPYIQGADGNTIYF. The CDR3 DNA follows: TGTGCCAGCTCACCGTATATCCAGGGGGCTGACGGAAACACCATATATTTT.

The chain recombines TRBV2 with TRBJ1-2; D remains unclear. This CDR3 contains 14 residues. The germline V and J ends were trimmed by 6 bases and 4 bases, with 15 bases remaining between them. Germline CDR1 SNHLY, CDR2 FYNNEI. The CDR3: CASRPAAESYGYTF. CDR3 DNA: TGTGCCAGCAGACCGGCAGCAGAGTCCTATGGCTACACCTTC.

About this clone itself: A single base separates this from a much larger clone, so it may be a read error. The V call is TRBV30, the J call TRBJ1-5, with D possibly TRBD1 on 5 matching bases. The CDR3 runs to 15 residues. V gave up 1 base and J gave up 6 bases, with 16 bases separating them. Germline assignment: CDR1 GTSNPN and CDR2 SVGIG (reference sequence). CDR3 DNA sequence: TGTGCCTGGAGTGGCGAGAGCTGGGGGAGTCAGCCCCAGCATTTT. Protein: CAWSGESWGSQPQHF.

For the CDR3, the DNA is TGCGCCAGCAGCCGTGGACAGGGGCCCCTCAACACTGAAGCTTTCTTT. Amino acids: CASSRGQGPLNTEAFF. The V gene is TRBV4-1, the J gene TRBJ1-1; TRBD1 agrees at 9 bases. The CDR3 consists of 16 residues. In germline, CDR1 is MGHRA, CDR2 YSYEKL. Unmatched junction bases numbered 8, after V lost 4 bases and J lost 2 bases.

The genes are TRBV6-6 and TRBJ2-5, with a weak D call TRBD1 (5 bases). Germline V gene data show CDR1 as MNHNY and CDR2 as SVGAGI (reference sequence). This CDR3 region has 13 residues. Trimming took 8 bases from V and 5 from J, leaving 15 bases between them. The DNA for the CDR3 is TGTGCCAGCCAGGGCTGGCCAGTGGAGACCCAGTACTTC. As protein: CASQGWPVETQYF.

The chain carries TRBV19 and TRBJ2-2; D is unclear. The CDR3 spans 13 residues. Germline V gives CDR1 LNHDA, CDR2 SQIVND (reference sequence). The ends were cut back, 5 bases at V and 7 bases at J, with 11 bases in the middle. The CDR3 loop is CASSQVGGGELFF. The CDR3 nucleotides are TGTGCCAGTAGTCAAGTGGGTGGCGGGGAGCTGTTTTTT.

The chain couples TRBV5-1 to TRBJ1-1, with D perhaps matching TRBD1 (6 bases). Germline-derived CDR1 and CDR2 are SGHRS and YFSETQ. CDR3 length: 14 amino acids. The germline V and J ends were trimmed by 7 bases and 4 bases, with 17 bases remaining between them. Here the CDR3 DNA reads TGCGCCAGCTCCCGGGACACGTCCGGCACTGAAGCTTTCTTT. This codes for CASSRDTSGTEAFF.

The chain employs TRBV2 and TRBJ2-5; 11 bases align to TRBD2. The CDR3 totals 15 residues. Trimming at V came to 11 bases and at J to 3 bases, leaving 11 bases not matched to a gene. Germline CDR1 reads SNHLY; CDR2 reads FYNNEI. In DNA form, the CDR3 reads TGTGCCTCCTCCCCCGGGACTAGCGGAGAAGAGACCCAGTACTTC. Encoded protein: CASSPGTSGEETQYF.

The V gene is TRBV30, the J gene TRBJ2-7, with D perhaps TRBD2 (6 bases). The V gene lost 2 bases and the J gene lost 3 bases, with 11 bases spanning the gap. Per germline, CDR1 GTSNPN and CDR2 SVGIG (reference sequence). The CDR3 has 13 residues. CDR3 sequence (DNA): TGTGCCTGGAGTACCGGGGGAAACTACGAGCAGTACTTC. Amino acid sequence: CAWSTGGNYEQYF.

The chain carries TRBV28 and TRBJ1-5, with 8 bases aligning to TRBD1. With 3 bases clipped from V and 6 bases from J, the junction kept 19 bases outside the gene matches. CDR3 length: 19 residues. Per germline, CDR1 MDHEN and CDR2 SYDVKM. CDR3 bases: TGTGCCAGCAGTTTCCGAGGGGGGAGGACAGGGTGGGGAAGTCAGCCCCAGCATTTT. Its protein product is CASSFRGGRTGWGSQPQHF.

The chain recombines TRBV6-5 with TRBJ2-7; D not resolved. This CDR3 contains 12 residues. Germline CDR1 reads MNHEY; CDR2 reads SVGAGI. V lost 10 bases, J lost 2 bases, and 12 bases lay in between. For the CDR3, the DNA is TGTGCCAAGAGGAACTATGCCTACGAGCAGTACGTC. Its protein product is CAKRNYAYEQYV.

J is TRBJ1-2 and V is TRBV29-1; the D is unclear. The length of the CDR3 is 12 residues. Germline V lookup: CDR1 SQVTM, CDR2 ANQGSEA. The ends were cut back, 8 bases at V and 1 base at J, with 11 bases in the middle. CDR3 protein: CSPRRGNYGYTF. The CDR3 bases are TGCAGCCCTCGTCGTGGTAACTATGGCTACACCTTC.

V is TRBV7-3 and J is TRBJ2-1; TRBD2 matches at 11 bases. Losses at the gene ends were 2 bases for V and 3 bases for J; bases not matched to a gene: 3. The CDR3 sequence is 16 residues long. CDR1 SGHTA and CDR2 FQGTGA come from the germline V gene. The CDR3 spells CASSLLGTSGYNEQFF. In DNA form, the CDR3 reads TGTGCCAGCAGCTTATTGGGGACTAGCGGCTACAATGAGCAGTTCTTC.

The chain links TRBV4-2 to TRBJ2-1; 14 nucleotides line up with TRBD2. J lost 9 bases, V lost 3 bases, and 10 bases had no gene match. The CDR3 extends over 17 amino acids. The V gene's germline CDR1 is LGHNA and CDR2 YNFKEQ. CDR3 nucleotide sequence: TGTGCCAGCAGCCATCTTGAGACTAGCGGGAGGGCCGGTGAGCAGTTCTTC. It yields the protein CASSHLETSGRAGEQFF.

Here the CDR3 reads CASSLDPGRSYEQYV. Here the CDR3 DNA reads TGTGCCAGCAGCTTAGACCCGGGGCGCTCCTACGAGCAGTACGTC. The rearrangement uses TRBV11-2 and TRBJ2-7; possibly TRBD1 or TRBD2 for D (5 bases each). V lost 0 bases and J 0 bases, leaving 9 bases between the germline ends. The CDR3 length is 15 residues. Germline lookup yields CDR1 SGHAT and CDR2 FQNNGV.

CDR3 nucleotide sequence: TGCGCCAGCAGCTCGCAACCCGACAGGGTGAACACTGAAGCTTTCTTT. It translates to CASSSQPDRVNTEAFF. V usage is TRBV5-1 and J usage is TRBJ1-1, with 7 bases aligning to TRBD1. Germline CDR1 and CDR2: SGHRS and YFSETQ. V lost 3 bases and J lost 0; bases outside the gene matches: 8. CDR3 length: 16 amino acids.